This TCR beta chain was documented in a study of shared T cell receptors in the human thymus. In germline, CDR1 is MGHRA, CDR2 YSYEKL. The CDR3 is made up of 13 amino acids. V lost 1 base and J lost 6, with 10 bases in between. Assay: immunoSEQ multiplex PCR; the TCRdb copy retains only in-frame clones and omits some. The profile shows over 650,000 clones, more than 75% of them singletons. These same data were also listed under a study on human thymus T cells. From that report: Donor material was obtained from healthy Finnish infants undergoing corrective surgery for congenital heart defects. During corrective heart surgery, resections were taken, and the thymus tissue came from them. A high degree of thymic repertoire overlap among unrelated individuals was reported in related research.

The receptor was derived from a boy less than two years old with a congenital heart defect. Sequences were obtained from thymocytes. The V gene is TRBV4-1, the J gene TRBJ2-7, with D perhaps TRBD1 (6 bases). The CDR3 protein is CASSQVMGAEQYF. The CDR3 DNA reads as TGCGCCAGCAGCCAAGTCATGGGGGCCGAGCAGTACTTC.